The rows below give T cell receptor beta chains drawn from one sample of a study of regulatory T cells in long-lasting Graves disease. TCRdb called the multiplex PCR reads again in MiXCR, with one record for every CDR3 protein. The sample holds fewer than 450,000 distinct CDR3 sequences, 15% seen once. These records were also assigned to another study, of T cells in Graves' hyperthyroidism and ophthalmopathy.

The sequenced sample was peripheral blood mononuclear cells (PBMCs), obtained at new diagnosis, from a patient treated with antithyroid drugs. These receptor sequences come from a woman aged 40 to 49 with Graves disease. CDR3s include the opening cysteine and the closing phenylalanine or tryptophan. A D gene is named only where the DNA matches it firmly. Some rows have no size entry. The others give once, few or many, or a class for an expanded clone.

J gene | V gene | clone size | D gene | CDR3 protein | CDR3 DNA
TRBJ2-3 | TRBV10-3 | many | TRBD2 | CAITSREGADTQYF | TGTGCCATCACTTCGCGGGAGGGTGCGGATACGCAGTATTTT
TRBJ2-5 | TRBV28 | many | NA | CASSKQATKETQYF | TGTGCCAGCAGCAAACAGGCGACAAAAGAGACCCAGTACTTC
TRBJ2-3 | TRBV7-6 | NA | TRBD1 | CASSPGQEDTQYF | TGTGCCAGCAGCCCCGGACAGGAGGATACGCAGTATTTT
TRBJ1-1 | TRBV6-2/TRBV6-3 | many | NA | CASSGQMGTEAFF | TGTGCCAGCAGTGGCCAGATGGGGACTGAAGCTTTCTTT
TRBJ2-1 | TRBV28 | many | NA | CASRPFADTSYNEQFF | TGTGCCAGCAGACCGTTTGCGGACACCTCCTACAATGAGCAGTTCTTC
TRBJ1-1 | TRBV2 | many | NA | CASSGGRATTEAFF | TGTGCCAGCAGTGGTGGTCGGGCAACCACTGAAGCTTTCTTT
TRBJ1-5 | TRBV6-2/TRBV6-3 | many | NA | CASSYGGNSNQPQHF | TGTGCCAGCAGTTATGGGGGTAACAGCAATCAGCCCCAGCATTTT
TRBJ2-3 | TRBV29-1 | NA | NA | CSVETSFGTDTQYF | TGCAGCGTTGAAACTAGCTTCGGGACAGATACGCAGTATTTT
TRBJ1-4 | TRBV29-1 | NA | NA | CSVVLVGRWEKLFF | TGCAGCGTGGTACTCGTTGGACGCTGGGAAAAACTGTTTTTT
TRBJ1-2 | TRBV7-9 | NA | NA | CASSLTEIAGYTF | TGTGCCAGCAGCTTAACGGAGATTGCCGGCTACACCTTC
TRBJ2-3 | TRBV28 | NA | NA | CASNEYEGPPDTQYF | TGTGCCAGCAATGAGTATGAAGGGCCACCAGATACGCAGTATTTT
TRBJ2-4 | TRBV15 | many | NA | CATETTGYENIQYF | TGTGCCACCGAAACCACAGGGTATGAAAACATTCAGTACTTC
TRBJ2-2 | TRBV2 | many | TRBD1 | CASIFDRETGELFF | TGTGCCAGCATTTTTGACAGGGAGACCGGGGAGCTGTTTTTT
TRBJ2-1 | TRBV7-8 | NA | NA | CASSLAMGPNEQFF | TGTGCCAGCAGCTTAGCTATGGGGCCCAATGAGCAGTTCTTC
TRBJ2-7 | TRBV30 | NA | NA | CAWGAGGEYEQYF | TGTGCCTGGGGAGCCGGGGGCGAATACGAGCAGTACTTC
TRBJ2-1 | TRBV20-1 | few | NA | CSASPGGPEQFF | TGCAGTGCTTCCCCTGGCGGCCCTGAGCAGTTCTTC
TRBJ2-1 | TRBV3-1 | NA | NA | CASSQEILWGEAYNEQFF | TGTGCCAGCAGCCAAGAGATTCTGTGGGGGGAAGCTTACAATGAGCAGTTCTTC
TRBJ2-7 | TRBV20-1 | NA | NA | CSARDRTNYEQYF | TGCAGTGCTAGAGATAGGACCAACTACGAGCAGTACTTC
TRBJ2-6 | TRBV12-3/TRBV12-4 | few | NA | CASTPDWSSGANVLTF | TGTGCCAGCACCCCCGACTGGAGCTCTGGGGCCAACGTCCTGACTTTC
TRBJ2-3 | TRBV20-1 | many | TRBD2 | CSAGPTSGRPDTQYF | TGCAGTGCTGGGCCGACTAGCGGGAGGCCAGATACGCAGTATTTT
TRBJ2-1 | TRBV19 | NA | TRBD2 | CASSKIRTSGYNEQFF | TGTGCCAGTAGTAAAATCCGGACTAGCGGGTACAATGAGCAGTTCTTC
TRBJ2-5 | TRBV27 | NA | NA | CASYPPGRGETQYF | TGTGCCAGCTACCCGCCAGGGAGAGGGGAGACCCAGTACTTC
TRBJ2-3 | TRBV18 | NA | NA | CASSRSRSTMNGDTQYF | TGTGCCAGCTCACGGTCAAGGTCTACAATGAATGGAGATACGCAGTATTTT
TRBJ1-4 | TRBV30 | many | NA | CAWNSGPGEKLFF | TGTGCCTGGAATAGCGGACCAGGGGAAAAACTGTTTTTT
TRBJ1-5 | TRBV12-3/TRBV12-4 | many | TRBD1 | CASRWTGNQPQHF | TGTGCCAGCAGATGGACAGGGAATCAGCCCCAGCATTTT
TRBJ2-1 | TRBV28 | many | NA | CASSLSGGLPFYYNEQFF | TGTGCCAGCAGTTTAAGTGGCGGTCTCCCTTTCTACTACAATGAGCAGTTCTTC
TRBJ2-3 | TRBV4-2 | NA | NA | CASSYSTSSTDTQYF | TGTGCCAGCAGCTACTCCACTAGTAGCACAGATACGCAGTATTTT
TRBJ2-1 | TRBV13 | few | NA | CASSLELRLSGPPDNEQFF | TGTGCCAGCAGCTTAGAATTGCGTCTAAGCGGGCCTCCGGACAATGAGCAGTTCTTC
TRBJ2-1 | TRBV20-1 | NA | TRBD1 | CSAGAPPGQVYEQFF | TGCAGTGCTGGAGCACCTCCGGGACAGGTGTATGAGCAGTTCTTC
TRBJ2-7 | TRBV7-6 | many | TRBD1 | CASSLGQGLGSYEQYF | TGTGCCAGCAGCTTAGGACAGGGGTTAGGCTCCTACGAGCAGTACTTC
TRBJ1-3 | TRBV28 | NA | NA | CSSSLWGRRSGNTIYF | TGTTCCAGCAGTTTATGGGGTCGTCGATCTGGAAACACCATATATTTT
TRBJ2-3 | TRBV7-8 | many | TRBD1 | CASSSRQGTDTQYF | TGTGCCAGCAGCAGCCGACAGGGAACAGATACGCAGTATTTT
TRBJ2-1 | TRBV6-2/TRBV6-3 | many | NA | CASSWTYSYNEQFF | TGTGCCAGCAGTTGGACTTACTCCTACAATGAGCAGTTCTTC
TRBJ1-3 | TRBV18 | few | TRBD1 | CASSPDRGGNTIYF | TGTGCCAGCTCACCGGACAGGGGTGGAAACACCATATATTTT
TRBJ2-1 | TRBV5-6 | few | TRBD2 | CASSLSSGWNEQFF | TGTGCCAGCAGCTTGTCTAGCGGTTGGAATGAGCAGTTCTTC
TRBJ1-4 | TRBV11-2 | NA | TRBD1 | CASSLDRGREKLFF | TGTGCCAGCAGCTTAGACAGGGGGCGTGAAAAACTGTTTTTT
TRBJ1-4 | TRBV5-8 | many | NA | CASSLSLRGEKLFF | TGTGCCAGCAGCTTATCGTTAAGAGGTGAAAAACTGTTTTTT
TRBJ2-1 | TRBV6-2/TRBV6-3 | once | NA | CASSVLRAERFF | TGTGCCAGCAGTGTATTGCGGGCTGAGCGGTTCTTC
TRBJ2-2 | TRBV5-1 | many | TRBD2 | CASSLGLAGTGELFF | TGCGCCAGCAGCTTGGGACTAGCGGGCACCGGGGAGCTGTTTTTT
TRBJ2-7 | TRBV4-3 | many | NA | CASSQDWGLPTYEQYF | TGCGCCAGCAGCCAAGACTGGGGACTTCCTACTTACGAGCAGTACTTC
TRBJ2-7 | TRBV5-6 | many | TRBD1 | CASSLTGTGRDEQYF | TGTGCCAGCAGCTTGACGGGGACAGGGCGGGACGAGCAGTACTTC
TRBJ2-1 | TRBV4-1 | few | TRBD2 | CASSQDPAGGYNEQFF | TGCGCCAGCAGCCAAGATCCTGCGGGAGGGTACAATGAGCAGTTCTTC
TRBJ2-1 | TRBV5-1 | few | NA | CASSLARDSSYNEQFF | TGCGCCAGCAGCTTGGCAAGGGACTCCTCCTACAATGAGCAGTTCTTC